These 30 T cell receptor beta chains came from one sample sequenced in a study of T cell changes during pregnancy in multiple sclerosis (dated by TCRdb to about 2019). Libraries were constructed by the immunoSEQ multiplex PCR assay. TCRdb obtained this table from immuneACCESS and retained in-frame rearrangements with V and J assigned. These tables miss some clones; where compared with another copy, unresolved V genes account for less than half of the shortfall, and the remainder is unexplained. Counted in this sample were tens of thousands of clones; 85% to 95% of them appeared once. About 2.5% of the sample comes from the top ten. The specimen comprised peripheral blood, sampled in the third trimester of pregnancy. These receptors were taken from a female donor in good health, enrolled as a control in a pregnancy study.

The chain has TRBV4-1 and TRBJ1-6; D is undetermined. The CDR3 runs 12 residues. The V end was cut by 4 bases, the J end by 9 bases, with 7 bases between. The germline gives CDR1 MGHRA, CDR2 YSYEKL. In DNA form, the CDR3 reads TGCGCCAGCAGCCGAGGTCGTTCACCCCTCCACTTT. This codes for CASSRGRSPLHF.

V is TRBV18 and J is TRBJ2-7; maybe TRBD1 (5 bases). Germline CDR1 reads KGHSH; CDR2 reads LQKENI. V was cut by 4 bases and J by 0 bases, with 7 bases left in between. The CDR3 is 13 residues long. The DNA for the CDR3 is TGTGCCAGCTCACGGGGCAACTCCTACGAGCAGTACTTC. Translating gives CASSRGNSYEQYF.

J is TRBJ2-7 and V is TRBV7-2; 8 bases line up with TRBD2. This CDR3 spans 13 amino acids. The germline CDR1 and CDR2 sequences are SGHTA and FQGNSA. Germline trimming cut 5 bases from V and 3 bases from J; bases unmatched to any gene: 3. Here the CDR3 reads CASSLTSGYEQYF. The CDR3 DNA follows: TGTGCCAGCAGCCTCACTAGCGGCTACGAGCAGTACTTC.

The sample holds one count of this clone. This chain joins TRBV28 and TRBJ2-7, with 11 positions matching TRBD1. J was trimmed by 3 bases and V by 4 bases; bases with no gene match: 8. The CDR3 length is 16 residues. Germline assignment: CDR1 MDHEN and CDR2 SYDVKM. DNA for the CDR3: TGTGCCAGCAGTTACCAGGGGACAGGGGGTAACTACGAGCAGTACTTC. This sequence encodes CASSYQGTGGNYEQYF.

The rearrangement links TRBV11-3 to TRBJ2-1, with a tentative D call TRBD2 (6 bases). Per germline, CDR1 SGHNT and CDR2 YENEEA. The CDR3 is 13 amino acids. The V end was cut by 5 bases, the J end by 5 bases, with 10 bases between. Written as DNA, the CDR3 is TGTGCCAGCAGCGGGGACTGGGACAATGAGCAGTTCTTC. Translating gives CASSGDWDNEQFF.

The CDR3 sequence: CASSADTATNEKLFF. In DNA form, the CDR3 reads TGTGCCAGCAGCGCAGACACCGCAACTAATGAAAAACTGTTTTTT. The V call is TRBV7-2, the J call TRBJ1-4, with D uncertain. CDR3 length equals 15 residues. CDR1 SGHTA and CDR2 FQGNSA come from the germline V gene. The germline V and J ends were trimmed by 5 bases and 0 bases, with 10 bases remaining between them.

This rearrangement joins TRBV28 to TRBJ2-5; 9 bases map to TRBD1. With 8 bases clipped from V and 5 bases from J, the junction kept 3 bases outside the gene matches. Per germline, CDR1 MDHEN and CDR2 SYDVKM. The CDR3 runs to 12 residues. The CDR3 DNA reads TGTGCCAGCCTCGACAGGGGGGAGACCCAGTACTTC. Residues: CASLDRGETQYF.

The V call is TRBV2, the J call TRBJ1-4, with 8 nucleotides matching TRBD1. With 8 bases clipped from V and 0 bases from J, the junction kept 8 bases outside the gene matches. Looked up from germline, CDR1 is SNHLY and CDR2 is FYNNEI. This CDR3 region has 16 residues. The DNA of the CDR3 is TGTGCCAGCCTAAACAGGGGGGGCTCAACTAATGAAAAACTGTTTTTT. Protein product: CASLNRGGSTNEKLFF.

Here the CDR3 reads CASSYPGQGRQETQYF. The CDR3 DNA reads TGCGCCAGCAGCTACCCCGGACAGGGCCGACAAGAGACCCAGTACTTC. The chain joins TRBV4-1 to TRBJ2-5, with TRBD1 identical over 8 bases. V gave up 5 bases and J gave up 2 bases; unmatched junction bases: 10. The CDR3 totals 16 residues. CDR1 and CDR2 from the germline V gene are MGHRA and YSYEKL.

This chain links TRBV2 with TRBJ1-4; D is possibly TRBD1 (6 bases). The CDR3 covers 16 residues. The germline V gene has CDR1 SNHLY and CDR2 FYNNEI. The V gene lost 6 bases and the J gene lost 2 bases, with 16 bases spanning the gap. The CDR3 nucleotides are TGTGCCAGCAGCCTAAGAGGGGGGGTGACTAATGAAAAACTGTTTTTT. It specifies CASSLRGGVTNEKLFF.

The chain is built from TRBV4-1 and TRBJ2-5; 15 bases are shared with TRBD2. The CDR3 sequence is 18 residues long. Trimming cost V 1 base and J 5 bases; bases outside gene matches: 8. Per the germline V gene, CDR1 is MGHRA and CDR2 is YSYEKL. CDR3 in DNA: TGCGCCAGCAGCCAAGTGGGACTAGCGGGGGGCCCCCTGGAGACCCAGTACTTC. It codes for CASSQVGLAGGPLETQYF.

The V gene is TRBV11-2, the J gene TRBJ2-1; 13 nucleotides agree with TRBD2. V gave up 5 bases and J gave up 7 bases; unmatched junction bases: 8. Germline V gene sequence: CDR1 SGHAT, CDR2 FQNNGV. This CDR3 contains 16 residues. The DNA of the CDR3 is TGTGCCAGCAGCCCCCCGGGACTAGCGGGAAGTAATGAGCAGTTCTTC. Protein: CASSPPGLAGSNEQFF.

The chain carries TRBV5-1 and TRBJ1-1; TRBD1 is a possible D gene (5 bases). V shed 6 bases and J shed 3 bases, with 18 bases lying between them. The CDR3 spans 15 residues. Germline loops: CDR1 SGHRS, CDR2 YFSETQ. The CDR3 region has the DNA TGCGCCAGCACTCGACAGACAAGGGATTACACTGAAGCTTTCTTT. This encodes CASTRQTRDYTEAFF.

The rearrangement links TRBV6-5 to TRBJ1-1; D is ambiguous. V was shortened by 7 bases and J by 4 bases, with 10 bases between the two germline ends. Germline assignment: CDR1 MNHEY and CDR2 SVGAGI. The CDR3 is 12 residues long. The CDR3 is CASNGVGTEAFF. CDR3 sequence (DNA): TGTGCCAGCAACGGGGTTGGCACTGAAGCTTTCTTT.

The chain links TRBV6-4 to TRBJ2-4; 7 bases line up with TRBD2. This CDR3 is 14 amino acids long. V dropped 2 bases and J dropped 8; count of bases not matched to a gene: 6. Per germline, CDR1 MRHNA and CDR2 SNTAGT. The CDR3 reads CASSDGGEKDIQYF. CDR3 nucleotides: TGTGCCAGCAGTGACGGGGGGGAGAAGGACATTCAGTACTTC.

The chain links TRBV13 to TRBJ2-7; 7 bases match TRBD1. With V trimmed by 0 bases and J by 3 bases, 8 bases remained unmatched. Germline assignment: CDR1 PRHDT and CDR2 FYEKMQ (reference sequence). The CDR3 totals 16 residues. CDR3 bases: TGTGCCAGCAGCTTAGGATCAGGGGGTCGTAACTACGAGCAGTACTTC. This gives the protein CASSLGSGGRNYEQYF.

The CDR3 region has the DNA TGTGCCAGCAGTGAGGACAGGGGTCCCTACGAGCAGTACTTC. Encoded protein: CASSEDRGPYEQYF. The rearrangement joins TRBV2 to TRBJ2-7, with 9 bases that match TRBD1. CDR3 length: 14 residues. V was pared by 3 bases and J by 2 bases, with 2 bases of the junction left unmatched. Germline V CDR1 and CDR2: SNHLY, FYNNEI. Looking up the rest from reference TRBV2 and TRBJ2-7 gives the full variable domain: EPEVTQTPSHQVTQMGQEVILRCVPISNHLYFYWYRQILGQKVEFLVSFYNNEISEKSEIFDDQFSVERPDGSNFTLKIRSTKLEDSAMYFCASSEDRGPYEQYFGPGTRLTVT.

CDR3 amino acids: CASSLRGVDLAKNIQYF. For the CDR3, the DNA is TGTGCCAGCAGCTTAAGGGGTGTTGATCTAGCCAAAAACATTCAGTACTTC. V gene TRBV11-2 combines with J gene TRBJ2-4, with a tentative D call TRBD1 (5 bases). The CDR3 is made up of 17 amino acids. Trimming removed 2 bases from V and 0 bases from J, with 14 bases in between. Looked up from germline, CDR1 is SGHAT and CDR2 is FQNNGV.

The chain recombines TRBV19 with TRBJ1-4; D is perhaps TRBD1 (6 bases). This CDR3 region has 12 residues. Trimming stripped 5 bases from V and 11 bases from J, with 12 bases between. CDR1 is LNHDA, CDR2 SQIVND, per germline (reference sequence). CDR3 residues: CASSPPGGKLFF. As DNA, the CDR3 is TGTGCCAGTAGTCCCCCGGGGGGCAAACTGTTTTTT.

The V and J genes are TRBV5-4 and TRBJ2-5; 9 bases agree with TRBD2. The trim removed 4 bases at V and 1 base at J, leaving 5 bases unmatched. The CDR3 is made up of 15 amino acids. CDR1 is SGHNT, CDR2 YYREEE, per germline (reference sequence). CDR3 amino acids: CASSLSGRTQETQYF. The CDR3 DNA sequence: TGTGCCAGCAGCCTGAGCGGGAGGACCCAAGAGACCCAGTACTTC.

CDR3: CASSLGLGTGAANYGYTF. CDR3 nucleotide sequence: TGCGCCAGCAGCTTGGGGTTGGGGACAGGGGCAGCTAACTATGGCTACACCTTC. The V gene is TRBV5-1, the J gene TRBJ1-2; 10 nucleotides align to TRBD1. The CDR3 is 18 residues long. Germline CDR1 SGHRS, CDR2 YFSETQ. V lost 0 bases to trimming and J lost 0 bases; unmatched junction nucleotides: 8.

V is TRBV29-1 and J is TRBJ2-5; D possibly corresponds to TRBD2 (7 bases). V dropped 2 bases and J dropped 4 bases, with 11 bases sitting between them. In germline, CDR1 is SQVTM, CDR2 ANQGSEA. CDR3 length equals 13 residues. CDR3 nucleotide sequence: TGCAGCGTTGAACGGGGGGCGGGAGAGACCCAGTACTTC. This encodes CSVERGAGETQYF.

This chain connects TRBV25-1 to TRBJ1-4; D might be TRBD1 (5 bases). The CDR3 is 12 amino acids. Per the germline V gene, CDR1 is MGHDK and CDR2 is SYGVNS. The germline V and J ends were trimmed by 7 bases and 10 bases, with 13 bases remaining between them. CDR3 sequence: CASKQDQAKLFF. CDR3 nucleotides: TGTGCCAGCAAACAGGACCAAGCAAAACTGTTTTTT.

The CDR3 is CASTPFGGAQPQHF. The CDR3 nucleotides read TGTGCCAGCACTCCATTCGGGGGAGCTCAGCCCCAGCATTTT. The chain couples TRBV2 to TRBJ1-5; maybe TRBD1 (5 bases). The germline V gene has CDR1 SNHLY and CDR2 FYNNEI. Trimming left V 7 bases short and J 6 bases short, with 16 bases between. CDR3 length: 14 residues.

The chain employs TRBV28 and TRBJ2-1; 8 bases match TRBD2. Germline V gives CDR1 MDHEN, CDR2 SYDVKM. CDR3 size: 15 residues. V was clipped by 6 bases and J by 4 bases; unmatched bases: 8. CDR3 sequence (DNA): TGTGCCAGCAGCACTCTGGTAGCGGGGTACAATGAGCAGTTCTTC. Its protein product is CASSTLVAGYNEQFF. Variable domain in full (rest from reference TRBV28 and TRBJ2-1): DVKVTQSSRYLVKRTGEKVFLECVQDMDHENMFWYRQDPGLGLRLIYFSYDVKMKEKGDIPEGYSVSREKKERFSLILESASTNQTSMYLCASSTLVAGYNEQFFGPGTRLTVL.

The CDR3, as DNA: TGTGCCAGCAGCTCGGAGGTGCGTAGCAATCAGCCCCAGCATTTT. Protein product: CASSSEVRSNQPQHF. This chain links TRBV7-8 with TRBJ1-5; D is unclear. This CDR3 comprises 15 residues. Germline V lookup: CDR1 SGHVS, CDR2 FQNEAQ. The V and J ends lost 4 bases and 0 bases respectively, with 10 bases between them.

This chain links TRBV4-1 with TRBJ2-7, with D maybe TRBD2 (6 bases). This CDR3 contains 18 residues. V dropped 0 bases and J dropped 3 bases, with 21 bases sitting between them. The germline V gene has CDR1 MGHRA and CDR2 YSYEKL. The CDR3 nucleotides are TGCGCCAGCAGCCAAGATCCGGGGTCGGCAAGCGGGCACTACGAGCAGTACTTC. It yields the protein CASSQDPGSASGHYEQYF.

The CDR3 DNA reads TGTGCCAGCAGTGAAGCGGCAGGGGGCACATATGGCTACACCTTC. This encodes CASSEAAGGTYGYTF. V and J are TRBV6-1 and TRBJ1-2; 8 bases are shared with TRBD1. CDR3 length: 15 amino acids. V trimming: 0 bases; J trimming: 5 bases; junction bases outside the gene matches: 5. Germline-derived CDR1 and CDR2 are MNHNS and SASEGT.

This chain joins TRBV11-2 and TRBJ2-1; the match to TRBD2 covers 10 bases. Unmatched junction bases numbered 10, after V lost 1 base and J lost 7 bases. Germline loops: CDR1 SGHAT, CDR2 FQNNGV. The CDR3 spans 17 residues. The CDR3 protein is CASSLGSGGLSGNEQFF. In DNA form, the CDR3 reads TGTGCCAGCAGCTTAGGTAGCGGGGGGTTATCGGGGAATGAGCAGTTCTTC.

This clone appeared once. J is TRBJ2-5 and V is TRBV21-1; no check of the table's D call, TRBD1, against the DNA was made. TRBV21-1 is marked as a pseudogene. The length of the CDR3 is 14 residues. For the CDR3, the DNA is TGTGCCAGCAGCAACCCCAGGCAGCAAGAGACCCAGTACTTC. Its protein is CASSNPRQQETQYF.